This T cell receptor (beta chain) was observed in a study of T cell responses to AZD1222 COVID-19 vaccine. Regarding the study as a whole: An increase in Spike-specific TCR breadth and depth was observed after two AZD1222 doses. Vaccine-associated CD4 TCRs spanned spike, dominant at 160-218 and 743-854.

A note on this clone: Antigen specificity is unknown.

The repertoire was sequenced with immunoSEQ multiplex PCR; TCRdb's copy has only in-frame clones and lacks some. This sample has around 120,000 clones; approximately 88% occur once, and the top ten carry roughly 4%. CDR1 is MNHNY, CDR2 SVGAGI, per germline (reference sequence). The CDR3 is made up of 14 amino acids. Trimming cost V 6 bases and J 4 bases; bases outside gene matches: 4. This chain uses TRBV6-6 with TRBJ1-5; 9 positions match TRBD1. This TCR was sampled from an adult in good health. The specimen comprised peripheral blood, sampled on day 0 of AZD1222 vaccination. The CDR3 region is CASSQTGGNQPQHF. CDR3 DNA sequence: TGTGCCAGCAGCCAGACAGGGGGTAATCAGCCCCAGCATTTT.